The 17 T cell receptor beta chains presented below share a single source sample, sequenced in a study of cytomegalovirus exposure and HLA in healthy donors. With 60 Vbeta and 13 Jbeta primers, the PCR was carried out. Sequencing was performed with immunoSEQ multiplex PCR; in TCRdb, only in-frame clones are kept and a portion is missing. Of roughly 110,000 clones listed, around 82% were seen once; the top ten hold about 5%. The sequenced material came from PBMCs. The receptors were gathered from a woman aged 30 to 39 in good health and CMV-seropositive.

This clone was counted a single time. V is TRBV18 and J is TRBJ1-1, with a weak D call TRBD1 (6 bases). The V end lost 6 bases, the J end lost 6 bases, and 20 bases lay between the germline ends. Germline V gene sequence: CDR1 KGHSH, CDR2 LQKENI. CDR3 length: 15 residues. Here the CDR3 reads CASSPSNTGTPEAFF. In DNA form, the CDR3 reads TGTGCCAGCTCCCCTTCGAATACCGGGACACCTGAAGCTTTCTTT. The variable domain in full, with the rest retrieved from reference TRBV18 and TRBJ1-1, is NAGVMQNPRHLVRRRGQEARLRCSPMKGHSHVYWYRQLPEEGLKFMVYLQKENIIDESGMPKERFSAEFPKEGPSILRIQQVVRGDSAAYFCASSPSNTGTPEAFFGQGTRLTVV.

This clone has a handful of counts. V gene TRBV10-2 combines with J gene TRBJ1-2, with D perhaps TRBD1 (5 bases). Looked up from germline, CDR1 is WSHSY and CDR2 is SAAADI. Trimming stripped 4 bases from V and 3 bases from J, with 12 bases between. The CDR3 totals 14 residues. DNA for the CDR3: TGCGCCAGCAGTGCGTCGGGGCAGGACTATGGCTACACCTTC. It codes for CASSASGQDYGYTF.

The genes are TRBV9 and TRBJ1-3; D is perhaps TRBD1 (6 bases). V was trimmed by 0 bases and J by 2 bases, leaving 9 bases between them. The CDR3 length is 15 residues. CDR1 and CDR2 from the germline V gene are SGDLS and YYNGEE. The CDR3 region has the DNA TGTGCCAGCAGCGTAGAAGGGACACCTGGAAACACCATATATTTT. Translating gives CASSVEGTPGNTIYF.

The chain is built from TRBV19 and TRBJ2-2; 7 bases line up with TRBD1. The junction had 5 bases not matched to a gene; V was cut back by 5 bases and J by 5 bases. The germline V gene has CDR1 LNHDA and CDR2 SQIVND (reference sequence). The CDR3 is 14 residues long. DNA for the CDR3: TGTGCCAGTAGTCCCGGGACAGTTACCGGGGAGCTGTTTTTT. Protein sequence: CASSPGTVTGELFF.

The rearrangement uses TRBV11-2 and TRBJ1-1, with D perhaps matching TRBD1 (6 bases). The CDR3 consists of 13 residues. CDR1 and CDR2 from the germline V gene are SGHAT and FQNNGV. V dropped 0 bases and J dropped 6 bases, with 8 bases sitting between them. The CDR3 region is CASSLDRGSEAFF. The CDR3 DNA reads TGTGCCAGCAGCTTAGACAGGGGTTCTGAAGCTTTCTTT.

The chain recombines TRBV6-6 with TRBJ2-7; D unresolved. Germline assignment: CDR1 MNHNY and CDR2 SVGAGI (reference sequence). The ends were cut back, 7 bases at V and 4 bases at J, with 17 bases in the middle. The CDR3 is made up of 14 amino acids. DNA of the CDR3: TGTGCCAGCACCGCCCCAAATCTAGGTTACGAGCAGTACTTC. As protein: CASTAPNLGYEQYF.

This clone has a handful of counts. The rearrangement uses TRBV5-4 and TRBJ1-1, with D maybe TRBD1 (5 bases). Trimming took 5 bases from V and 4 from J, leaving 15 bases between them. Germline lookup yields CDR1 SGHNT and CDR2 YYREEE (reference sequence). The CDR3 runs 14 residues. CDR3 nucleotide sequence: TGTGCCAGCAGGCTCCCGGGGGGGTCCACTGAAGCTTTCTTT. Its protein product is CASRLPGGSTEAFF. The whole variable domain, remainder taken from reference TRBV5-4 and TRBJ1-1, is ETGVTQSPTHLIKTRGQQVTLRCSSQSGHNTVSWYQQALGQGPQFIFQYYREEENGRGNFPPRFSGLQFPNYSSELNVNALELDDSALYLCASRLPGGSTEAFFGQGTRLTVV.

The chain carries TRBV19 and TRBJ2-1, with 7 bases aligning to TRBD1. The CDR3 contains 15 residues. Trimming cost V 6 bases and J 9 bases; bases outside gene matches: 14. In germline, CDR1 is LNHDA, CDR2 SQIVND (reference sequence). This CDR3 reads CASSIIQRDRSEQFF. The CDR3 DNA reads TGTGCCAGTAGCATAATTCAAAGGGACAGAAGTGAGCAGTTCTTC.

The rearrangement links TRBV5-6 to TRBJ1-3; D unresolved. Deletions cut 0 bases from V and 4 bases from J, with 11 bases between. The CDR3 runs 15 residues. Germline values: CDR1 SGHDT, CDR2 YYEEEE. The CDR3 is CASSLVPGSGNTIYF. DNA of the CDR3: TGTGCCAGCAGCTTGGTACCGGGGTCCGGAAACACCATATATTTT.

The V call is TRBV18, the J call TRBJ1-2; maybe TRBD1 (5 bases). The germline V gene has CDR1 KGHSH and CDR2 LQKENI. V shed 4 bases and J shed 4 bases, with 10 bases lying between them. This CDR3 has 13 residues. The CDR3 here is CASSLGDGYGYTF. CDR3 sequence (DNA): TGTGCCAGCTCACTAGGGGATGGCTATGGCTACACCTTC.

The V and J genes are TRBV15 and TRBJ1-5; D possibly corresponds to TRBD1 (5 bases). Germline V gives CDR1 LNHNV, CDR2 YYDKDF (reference sequence). Trimming took off 4 bases at V and 1 base at J, with 23 bases between the two ends. CDR3 length: 19 amino acids. CDR3 sequence: CATSTWTGTVRRSNQPQHF. CDR3 sequence (DNA): TGTGCCACCAGCACATGGACGGGGACTGTGAGAAGGAGCAATCAGCCCCAGCATTTT.

This clone was observed once. The chain joins TRBV7-9 to TRBJ2-2; D possibly corresponds to TRBD2 (6 bases). From germline, CDR1 is SEHNR and CDR2 FQNEAQ (reference sequence). The CDR3 sequence is 16 residues long. The V end lost 6 bases, the J end lost 2 bases, and 16 bases lay between the germline ends. Here the CDR3 DNA reads TGTGCCAGCAGTTCACCCTTGGGGGGAAACACCGGGGAGCTGTTTTTT. Protein: CASSSPLGGNTGELFF. Looking up the rest from reference TRBV7-9 and TRBJ2-2 gives the full variable domain: DTGVSQNPRHKITKRGQNVTFRCDPISEHNRLYWYRQTLGQGPEFLTYFQNEAQLEKSRLLSDRFSAERPKGSFSTLEIQRTEQGDSAMYLCASSSPLGGNTGELFFGEGSRLTVL.

There are a few counts of this clone. J is TRBJ1-5 and V is TRBV30; 7 bases agree with TRBD1. V was clipped by 0 bases and J by 7 bases; unmatched bases: 15. Germline V gene data show CDR1 as GTSNPN and CDR2 as SVGIG (reference sequence). The length of the CDR3 is 17 residues. The DNA for the CDR3 is TGTGCCTGGAGTGTAAATTCTAAAGGGGGCGGGCTGCAGCCCCAGCATTTT. Amino acids: CAWSVNSKGGGLQPQHF. Variable domain in full (rest from reference TRBV30 and TRBJ1-5): SQTIHQWPATLVQPVGSPLSLECTVEGTSNPNLYWYRQAAGRGLQLLFYSVGIGQISSEVPQNLSASRPQDRQFILSSKKLLLSDSGFYLCAWSVNSKGGGLQPQHFGDGTRLSIL.

A few counts support this clone. The chain is built from TRBV18 and TRBJ1-2; 9 positions match TRBD1. Germline assignment: CDR1 KGHSH and CDR2 LQKENI. The CDR3 runs to 14 residues. V was clipped by 4 bases and J by 8 bases; unmatched bases: 8. Written as DNA, the CDR3 is TGTGCCAGCTCACAACAAACAGGGGGCTGGGGCTACACCTTC. This gives the protein CASSQQTGGWGYTF.

In its sample, this clone was seen a few times. The rearrangement links TRBV4-1 to TRBJ2-7; D is unresolved. This CDR3 is 12 amino acids long. V was pared by 1 base and J by 3 bases, with 4 bases between. Per the germline V gene, CDR1 is MGHRA and CDR2 is YSYEKL. The CDR3 is CASSQAGYEQYF. CDR3 bases: TGCGCCAGCAGCCAAGCGGGCTACGAGCAGTACTTC.

The rearrangement joins TRBV6-1 to TRBJ1-1, with D maybe TRBD1 (5 bases). Germline values: CDR1 MNHNS, CDR2 SASEGT. The CDR3 is 17 residues long. The V end lost 3 bases, the J end lost 0 bases, and 17 bases lay between the germline ends. The CDR3 loop reads CASSDRPTGPMNTEAFF. As DNA, the CDR3 is TGTGCCAGCAGTGATCGGCCCACAGGACCCATGAACACTGAAGCTTTCTTT.

This clone was recorded only once. The chain links TRBV4-1 to TRBJ2-1; 8 bases agree with TRBD2. J was trimmed by 1 base and V by 2 bases; bases with no gene match: 16. The CDR3 extends over 20 amino acids. Germline CDR1 reads MGHRA; CDR2 reads YSYEKL. The DNA for the CDR3 is TGCGCCAGCAGCCAAAAGTTTTCGAGCGGGAGCACAGATTCCTACAATGAGCAGTTCTTC. Translation gives CASSQKFSSGSTDSYNEQFF.